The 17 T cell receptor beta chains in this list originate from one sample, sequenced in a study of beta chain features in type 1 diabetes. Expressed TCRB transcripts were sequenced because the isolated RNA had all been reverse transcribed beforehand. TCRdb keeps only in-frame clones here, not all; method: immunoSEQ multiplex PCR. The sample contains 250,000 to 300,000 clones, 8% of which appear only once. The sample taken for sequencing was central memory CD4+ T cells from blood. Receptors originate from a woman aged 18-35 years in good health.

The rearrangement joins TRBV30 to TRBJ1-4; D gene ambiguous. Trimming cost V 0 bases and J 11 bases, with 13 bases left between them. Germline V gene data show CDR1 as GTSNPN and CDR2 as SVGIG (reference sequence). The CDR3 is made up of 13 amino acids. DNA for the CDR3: TGTGCCTGGAGTGTATCCTTTGTGGGGAAACTGTTTTTT. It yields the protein CAWSVSFVGKLFF.

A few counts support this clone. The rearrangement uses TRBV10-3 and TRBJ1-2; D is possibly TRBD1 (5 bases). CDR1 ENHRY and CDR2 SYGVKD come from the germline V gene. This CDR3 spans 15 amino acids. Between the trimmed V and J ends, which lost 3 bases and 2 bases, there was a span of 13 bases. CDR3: CAISEAWGVNYGYTF. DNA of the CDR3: TGTGCCATCAGTGAAGCCTGGGGGGTCAACTATGGCTACACCTTC.

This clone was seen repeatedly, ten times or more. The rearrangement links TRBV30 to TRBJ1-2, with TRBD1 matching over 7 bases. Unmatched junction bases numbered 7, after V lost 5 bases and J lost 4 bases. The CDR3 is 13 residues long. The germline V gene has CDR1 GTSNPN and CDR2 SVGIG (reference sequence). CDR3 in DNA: TGTGCCTGGCAAAGACAGGGAGTCTATGGCTACACCTTC. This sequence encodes CAWQRQGVYGYTF.

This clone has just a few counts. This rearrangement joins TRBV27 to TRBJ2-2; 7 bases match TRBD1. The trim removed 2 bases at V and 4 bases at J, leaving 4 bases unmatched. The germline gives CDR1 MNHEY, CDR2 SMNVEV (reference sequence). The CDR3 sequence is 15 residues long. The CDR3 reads CASSLLGQVTGELFF. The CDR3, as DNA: TGTGCCAGCAGTTTACTAGGACAGGTCACCGGGGAGCTGTTTTTT.

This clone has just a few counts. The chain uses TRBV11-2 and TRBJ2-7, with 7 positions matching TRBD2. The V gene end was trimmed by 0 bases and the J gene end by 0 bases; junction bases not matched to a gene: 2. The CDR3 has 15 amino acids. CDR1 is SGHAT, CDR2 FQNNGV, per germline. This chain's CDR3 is CASSLELASSYEQYF. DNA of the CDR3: TGTGCCAGCAGCTTAGAACTAGCGAGCTCCTACGAGCAGTACTTC. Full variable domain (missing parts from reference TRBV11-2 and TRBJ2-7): EAGVAQSPRYKIIEKRQSVAFWCNPISGHATLYWYQQILGQGPKLLIQFQNNGVVDDSQLPKDRFSAERLKGVDSTLKIQPAKLEDSAVYLCASSLELASSYEQYFGPGTRLTVT.

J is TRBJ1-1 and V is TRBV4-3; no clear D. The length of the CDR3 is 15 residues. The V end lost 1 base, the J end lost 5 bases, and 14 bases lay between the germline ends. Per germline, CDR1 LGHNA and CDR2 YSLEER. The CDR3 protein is CASSQVLGGRTEAFF. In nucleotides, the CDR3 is TGCGCCAGCAGCCAAGTCTTGGGTGGGAGGACTGAAGCTTTCTTT.

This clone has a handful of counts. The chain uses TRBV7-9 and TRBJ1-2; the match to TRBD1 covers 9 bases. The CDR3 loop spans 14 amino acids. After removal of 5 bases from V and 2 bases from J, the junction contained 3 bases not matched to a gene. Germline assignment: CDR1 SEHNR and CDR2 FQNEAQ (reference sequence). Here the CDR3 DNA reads TGTGCCAGCAGCGGGACAGGGTGGAACTATGGCTACACCTTC. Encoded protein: CASSGTGWNYGYTF.

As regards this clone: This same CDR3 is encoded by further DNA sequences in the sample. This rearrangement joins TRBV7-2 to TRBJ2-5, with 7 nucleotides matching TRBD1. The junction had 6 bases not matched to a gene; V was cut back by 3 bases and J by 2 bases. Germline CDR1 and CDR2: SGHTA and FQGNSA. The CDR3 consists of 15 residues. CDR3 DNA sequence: TGTGCCAGCAGCTTGGGAAACAGGGGTCAAGAGACCCAGTACTTC. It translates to CASSLGNRGQETQYF.

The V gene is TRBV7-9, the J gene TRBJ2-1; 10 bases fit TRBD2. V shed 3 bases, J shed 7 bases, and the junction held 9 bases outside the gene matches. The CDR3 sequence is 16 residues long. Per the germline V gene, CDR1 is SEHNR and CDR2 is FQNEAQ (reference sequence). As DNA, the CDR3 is TGTGCCAGCAGCTTGGACTGGGCTAGCGGGAGAAATGAGCAGTTCTTC. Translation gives CASSLDWASGRNEQFF. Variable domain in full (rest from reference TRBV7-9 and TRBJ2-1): DTGVSQNPRHKITKRGQNVTFRCDPISEHNRLYWYRQTLGQGPEFLTYFQNEAQLEKSRLLSDRFSAERPKGSFSTLEIQRTEQGDSAMYLCASSLDWASGRNEQFFGPGTRLTVL.

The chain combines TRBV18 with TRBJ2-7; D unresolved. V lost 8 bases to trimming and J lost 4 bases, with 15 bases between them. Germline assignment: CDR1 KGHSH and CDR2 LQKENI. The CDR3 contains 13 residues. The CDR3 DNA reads TGTGCCAGCGCTGAACGGCAACGTTACGAGCAGTACTTC. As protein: CASAERQRYEQYF.

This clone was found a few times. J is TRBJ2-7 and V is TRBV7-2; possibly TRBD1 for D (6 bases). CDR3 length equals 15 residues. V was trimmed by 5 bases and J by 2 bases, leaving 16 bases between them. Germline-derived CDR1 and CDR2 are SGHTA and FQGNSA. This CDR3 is CASSTDRIHTYEQYF. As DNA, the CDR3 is TGTGCCAGCAGCACTGACAGGATTCATACCTACGAGCAGTACTTC.

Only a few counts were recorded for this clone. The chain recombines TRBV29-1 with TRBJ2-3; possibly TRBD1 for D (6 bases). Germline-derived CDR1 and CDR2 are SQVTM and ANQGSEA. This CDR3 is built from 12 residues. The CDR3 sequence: CAGGQLTDTQYF. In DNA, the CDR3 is TGCGCGGGTGGACAGCTAACAGATACGCAGTATTTT.

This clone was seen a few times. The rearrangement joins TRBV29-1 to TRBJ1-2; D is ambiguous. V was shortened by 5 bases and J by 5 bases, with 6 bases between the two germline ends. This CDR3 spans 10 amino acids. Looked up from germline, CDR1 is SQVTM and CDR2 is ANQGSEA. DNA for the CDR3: TGCAGCGTTTCCCATTATGGCTACACCTTC. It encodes CSVSHYGYTF.

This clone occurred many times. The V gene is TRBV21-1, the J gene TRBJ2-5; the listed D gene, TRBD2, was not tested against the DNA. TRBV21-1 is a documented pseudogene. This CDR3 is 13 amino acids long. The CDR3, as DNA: TGTGCCAGCAGCAAAGGTCGCCAAGAGACCCAGTACTTC. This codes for CASSKGRQETQYF.

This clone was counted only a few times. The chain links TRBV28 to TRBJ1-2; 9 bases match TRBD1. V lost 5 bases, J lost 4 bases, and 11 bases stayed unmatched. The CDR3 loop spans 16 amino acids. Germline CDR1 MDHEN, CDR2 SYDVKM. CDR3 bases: TGTGCCAGCAGTCAATTAGGAGACAGGGGGACCTATGGCTACACCTTC. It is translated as CASSQLGDRGTYGYTF.

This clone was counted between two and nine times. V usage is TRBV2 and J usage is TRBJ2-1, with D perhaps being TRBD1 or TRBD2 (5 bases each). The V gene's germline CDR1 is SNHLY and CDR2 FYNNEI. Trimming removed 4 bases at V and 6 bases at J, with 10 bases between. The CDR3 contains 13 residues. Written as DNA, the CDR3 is TGTGCCAGCAGTGTTGGGACCACCAATGAGCAGTTCTTC. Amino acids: CASSVGTTNEQFF.

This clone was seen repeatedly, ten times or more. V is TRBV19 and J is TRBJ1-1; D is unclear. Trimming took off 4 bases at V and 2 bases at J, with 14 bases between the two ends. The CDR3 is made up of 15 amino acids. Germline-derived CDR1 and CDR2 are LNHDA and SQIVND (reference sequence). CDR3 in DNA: TGTGCCAGTAGTACCTGGGGTATAAGAAACACTGAAGCTTTCTTT. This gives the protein CASSTWGIRNTEAFF.